What follows describes a single T cell receptor (beta chain). Residents of under 25 US areas, aged about 18 to 89 years, made up the participants. Symptom resolution, clearance, or two negative PCRs marked donors in Cohort 3 as recovered. TCRdb's copy holds only in-frame clones and misses some; the assay was immunoSEQ multiplex PCR. The sample lists approximately 300,000 clones, roughly 86% occurring once. The entry originates in a study of blood T cell repertoires in COVID-19. Study overall: Italy, Spain and the United States were the sources of the convalescent and acute COVID-19 samples. In each case, the material was cDNA or gDNA derived from T cells, B-cell-depleted T cells, or PBMCs.

The CDR3 sequence is 15 residues long. CDR1 is MNHEY and CDR2 is SMNVEV in the germline V gene (reference sequence). Trimming removed 5 bases from V and 5 bases from J; junction bases left unmatched: 9. The receptor's source is a woman younger than 45 who had recovered from COVID-19. Sequencing used PBMCs or T cells enriched from blood (not recorded which). The V gene is TRBV27, the J gene TRBJ1-2, with 9 bases matching TRBD1. CDR3 residues: CASSTGQGWGYGYTF. As DNA, the CDR3 is TGTGCCAGCAGTACAGGACAGGGGTGGGGGTATGGCTACACCTTC.